These T cell receptor beta chains were read from a single sample in a study of T cell responses to AZD1222 COVID-19 vaccine. Libraries were prepared by immunoSEQ multiplex PCR; TCRdb keeps only in-frame clonotypes and omits some of them. Here the sample spans some 200,000 clones, approximately 89% being singletons. Source: peripheral blood, taken 28 days after the second AZD1222 dose. The receptors originated from an adult who received the AZD1222 COVID-19 vaccine. Each CDR3 is given with its conserved first and last residue. The order of the fields is V gene, clone size, J gene, D gene, CDR3 DNA, CDR3 protein. The D gene is left open where the match is weak. Not all rows give a size; the values are once, few, many and, for expanded clones, a class.

TRBV28	-	TRBJ1-6	TRBD1	TGTGCCAGCAGCCTAGGGACAGGGGCCCTGAGCTCCTATAATTCACCCCTCCACTTT	CASSLGTGALSSYNSPLHF
TRBV4-2	-	TRBJ2-1	-	TGTGCCAGCAGCCCCCCGTCGGGAAATGAGCAGTTCTTC	CASSPPSGNEQFF
TRBV24-1	-	TRBJ2-5	-	TGTGCCACCAGCGCCAATAGGCGAGAGACCCAGTACTTC	CATSANRRETQYF
TRBV28	-	TRBJ2-2	-	TGTGCCTCTAGCTTTTCGGCCGGGGAGCTGTTTTTT	CASSFSAGELFF
TRBV30	-	TRBJ2-1	TRBD2	TGTGCCTGGAGTTTACTAGCGGGAGTGTACAATGAGCAGTTCTTC	CAWSLLAGVYNEQFF
TRBV7-9	few	TRBJ2-1	TRBD2	TGTGCCAGCAGCCCAGAGACTAGCGGGAGCGTTGGGCAGTTCTTC	CASSPETSGSVGQFF
TRBV2	-	TRBJ2-1	-	TGTGCCAGCAGTGAAGCAGGGGGGACACTGTTCTTC	CASSEAGGTLFF
TRBV19	-	TRBJ1-6	TRBD1	TGTGCCAGTAGACCAGGGGGCCAATCACCCCTCCACTTT	CASRPGGQSPLHF
TRBV19	-	TRBJ1-1	-	TGTGCCAGTAGTACGGACGGGGGGGCGAACACTGAAGCTTTCTTT	CASSTDGGANTEAFF
TRBV3-1/TRBV3-2	-	TRBJ2-3	TRBD2	TGTGCCAGCAGCCAAGCTCTAGCGGGCTTCACAGATACGCAGTATTTT	CASSQALAGFTDTQYF
TRBV10-1	-	TRBJ2-1	TRBD2	TGCGCCAGCAGTGGAGCGGGAGGGCCCTATGAGCAGTTCTTC	CASSGAGGPYEQFF
TRBV7-2	-	TRBJ2-7	-	TGTGCCAGCAGCCTCACTTACGAGCAGTACTTC	CASSLTYEQYF
TRBV28	-	TRBJ1-3	TRBD1	TGTGCCAGCAGTTTATCCCTAGACAGGGCTGGAAACACCATATATTTT	CASSLSLDRAGNTIYF
TRBV4-3	-	TRBJ2-1	-	TGCGCCAGCAGCCAAGATCGAGGCTCCCCCACGGGGCAGTTCTTC	CASSQDRGSPTGQFF
TRBV7-2	-	TRBJ2-3	TRBD2	TGTGCCAGCAGCCATGGACTAGCGGGAGAGGGGAACACAGATACGCAGTATTTT	CASSHGLAGEGNTDTQYF
TRBV12-3/TRBV12-4	-	TRBJ1-2	-	TGTGCCAGCAGTTCAGGACACTATGGCTACACCTTC	CASSSGHYGYTF
TRBV27	once	TRBJ2-5	TRBD2	TGTGCCAGCAGTCTTGGGGGGATGAAGCGGGAGGGCCCGCACGAGACCCAGTACTTC	CASSLGGMKREGPHETQYF
TRBV9	-	TRBJ2-1	-	TGTGCCAGCAGCGGAGGGACGGAGGAGGCGTACAATGAGCAGTTCTTC	CASSGGTEEAYNEQFF
TRBV3-1/TRBV3-2	once	TRBJ2-7	-	TGTGCCAGCAGCCTATGGGTGCGGGCCTCCTCCTACGAGCAGTACTTC	CASSLWVRASSYEQYF
TRBV5-1	-	TRBJ1-4	-	TGCGCCAGCACAAAAAATGCGGTGGGGGGCCGGGAAAAACTGTTTTTT	CASTKNAVGGREKLFF
TRBV5-1	-	TRBJ1-3	-	TGCGCCAGCAGCTCCGGTGACTCTGGAAACACCATATATTTT	CASSSGDSGNTIYF
TRBV28	-	TRBJ2-7	-	TGTGCCAGCGGCGGCGAAACACCCTACGAGCAGTACTTC	CASGGETPYEQYF
TRBV6-1	-	TRBJ2-3	-	TGTGCCAGCGAGGGTGGGGGCACAGATACGCAGTATTTT	CASEGGGTDTQYF
TRBV23-1	-	TRBJ1-5	TRBD1	TGCGCCAATACGGACAGGGGGCCCAATCAGCCCCAGCATTTT	CANTDRGPNQPQHF
TRBV28	-	TRBJ1-3	-	TGTGCCAGCAGTTTTCAGACCTCTGGAAACACCATATATTTT	CASSFQTSGNTIYF
TRBV19	-	TRBJ1-1	-	TGTGCCAGTAGTACTACGGGGACTGGTAGCACTGAAGCTTTCTTT	CASSTTGTGSTEAFF
TRBV6-4	-	TRBJ2-2	TRBD2	TGTGCCAGCAGTCTCCTAGCGGGAGGGACCGGGGAGCTGTTTTTT	CASSLLAGGTGELFF
TRBV6-5	-	TRBJ2-7	-	TGTGCCAGCAGTTACTCGCCGGTTGATACCTCCTACGAGCAGTACTTC	CASSYSPVDTSYEQYF
TRBV5-1	-	TRBJ1-6	-	TGCGCCAGCAGCTCGAGTAACTCAAATTCACCCCTCCACTTT	CASSSSNSNSPLHF
TRBV6-5	-	TRBJ1-6	-	TGTGCCAGCAGTTACTTTACGGGCTCACCCCTCCACTTT	CASSYFTGSPLHF
TRBV7-6	-	TRBJ2-7	-	TGTGCCAGCAGCTCCACCTACGAGCAGTACTTC	CASSSTYEQYF
TRBV6-2/TRBV6-3	-	TRBJ2-1	-	TGTGCCAGCAGCCCTCTCCAGACAGTCCCACTCCCGTTCTTC	CASSPLQTVPLPFF
TRBV20-1	-	TRBJ1-5	-	TGCAGTGCTAGTGAGGGGCCCAATCAGCCCCAGCATTTT	CSASEGPNQPQHF
TRBV14	-	TRBJ1-1	-	TGTGCCAGCAGCCGCTATCGTACAGGACTGAACACTGAAGCTTTCTTT	CASSRYRTGLNTEAFF
TRBV7-9	-	TRBJ2-5	-	TGTGCCAGCAGCTTACACGACAGAGAGACCCAGTACTTC	CASSLHDRETQYF
TRBV11-3	-	TRBJ1-5	-	TGTGCCAGCAGCTTAGATAAAATCAACCCTCCGGGCTTGGGTCAGCCCCAGCATTTT	CASSLDKINPPGLGQPQHF
TRBV27	-	TRBJ2-7	-	TGTGCCAGCAGTCCCCAGACAGGCTCCTTGTACGAGCAGTACTTC	CASSPQTGSLYEQYF
TRBV5-1	-	TRBJ2-5	-	TGCGCCAGCAGCTTGGGGCCCGCCATTGGTGAAGAGACCCAGTACTTC	CASSLGPAIGEETQYF
TRBV2	-	TRBJ1-1	-	TGTGCCAGCAGTGAAGAGAGAGGGTTTGAAGCTTTCTTT	CASSEERGFEAFF
TRBV19	-	TRBJ1-1	TRBD1	TGTGCCAGTAGTGCGAGGGACAGGGGACGGAACACTGAAGCTTTCTTT	CASSARDRGRNTEAFF
TRBV6-6	-	TRBJ1-5	-	TGTGCCAGCAGTCCTCCCGGTAGCAATCAGCCCCAGCATTTT	CASSPPGSNQPQHF
TRBV29-1	-	TRBJ2-7	-	TGCAGCGGGGAAAGGGACCCAGAGACATACGAGCAGTACTTC	CSGERDPETYEQYF
TRBV24-1	-	TRBJ2-3	-	TGTGCCACCAGTGGGTCAGCGGAGTACACAGATACGCAGTATTTT	CATSGSAEYTDTQYF
TRBV5-1	once	TRBJ2-6	-	TGCGCCAGCAGTTCCCCAGGATTCTCTGGGGCCAACGTCCTGACTTTC	CASSSPGFSGANVLTF
TRBV28	-	TRBJ1-5	TRBD1	TGTGCCAGCAGTCCCGGACAGGGAACGTTCCATCAGCCCCAGCATTTT	CASSPGQGTFHQPQHF
TRBV25-1	-	TRBJ2-7	TRBD2	TGTGCCAGCAGTGAGCCCAACTCCCGGGACTACTACGAGCAGTACTTC	CASSEPNSRDYYEQYF